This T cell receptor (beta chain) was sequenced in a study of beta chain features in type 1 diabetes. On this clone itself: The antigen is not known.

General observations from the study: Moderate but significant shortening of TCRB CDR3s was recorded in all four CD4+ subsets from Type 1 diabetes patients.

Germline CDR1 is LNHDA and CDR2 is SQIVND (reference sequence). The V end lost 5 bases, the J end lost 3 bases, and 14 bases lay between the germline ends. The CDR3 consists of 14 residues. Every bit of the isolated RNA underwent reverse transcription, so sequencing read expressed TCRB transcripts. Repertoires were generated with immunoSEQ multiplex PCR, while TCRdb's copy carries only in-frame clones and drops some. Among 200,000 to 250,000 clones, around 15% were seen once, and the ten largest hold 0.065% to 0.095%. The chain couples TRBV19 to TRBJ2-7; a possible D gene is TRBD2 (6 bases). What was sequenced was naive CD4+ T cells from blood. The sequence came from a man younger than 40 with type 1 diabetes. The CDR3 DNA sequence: TGTGCCAGTAGTCGCGGGACGGCTTTCTACGAGCAGTACTTC. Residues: CASSRGTAFYEQYF.